The 24 T cell receptor beta chains below were found in one sample sequenced in a study of T cell responses to AZD1222 COVID-19 vaccine. Here immunoSEQ multiplex PCR was the method, and the copy in TCRdb shows in-frame clones only, minus some. Of about 50,000 clones in the sample, 85% were seen once. The sample was peripheral blood, taken on day 0 of MenACWY control vaccination. The receptors derive from an adult in good health.

The chain recombines TRBV2 with TRBJ2-7, with D perhaps matching TRBD2 (5 bases). CDR3 size: 14 residues. Germline lookup yields CDR1 SNHLY and CDR2 FYNNEI. V lost 6 bases to trimming and J lost 5 bases, with 17 bases between them. CDR3 nucleotides: TGTGCCAGCAGAATGACTAACAACCTTCACGAGCAGTACTTC. Encoded protein: CASRMTNNLHEQYF.

CDR3 nucleotides: TGTGCCAGCAGCGTCGGACAGGGCCGGCAATATGGCTACACCTTC. Its protein product is CASSVGQGRQYGYTF. V is TRBV9 and J is TRBJ1-2; 8 nucleotides match TRBD1. The germline V gene encodes CDR1 SGDLS and CDR2 YYNGEE. The CDR3 is made up of 15 amino acids. V lost 2 bases, J lost 5 bases, and 8 bases stayed unmatched.

This chain joins TRBV7-2 and TRBJ1-2; D possibly corresponds to TRBD1 (5 bases). The V end was cut by 4 bases, the J end by 3 bases, with 12 bases between. The CDR3 contains 14 residues. Germline CDR1 is SGHTA and CDR2 is FQGNSA. This CDR3 is CASSSRWGDYGYTF. The CDR3 DNA sequence: TGTGCCAGCAGCTCAAGGTGGGGGGACTATGGCTACACCTTC.

The chain uses TRBV4-1 and TRBJ2-3, with D perhaps TRBD1 (5 bases). Germline values: CDR1 MGHRA, CDR2 YSYEKL. The CDR3 has 13 residues. With 5 bases removed from V and 4 bases from J, the gap between germline ends came to 10 bases. This CDR3 reads CASSKDIPDTQYF. The CDR3 DNA sequence: TGCGCCAGCAGCAAGGACATACCAGATACGCAGTATTTT.

This clone is labeled as medium-sized (0.01 to 0.1%). CDR3 loop: CASSLAAGDQPQHF. For the CDR3, the DNA is TGCGCCAGCAGCTTGGCGGCAGGAGATCAGCCCCAGCATTTT. The gene calls are TRBV5-1 and TRBJ1-5; D is uncertain. The CDR3 has 14 amino acids. The V gene's germline CDR1 is SGHRS and CDR2 YFSETQ. Trimming shortened V by 0 bases and J by 5 bases, and 9 bases separated the two germline ends. The complete variable domain, with remaining parts taken from reference TRBV5-1 and TRBJ1-5, reads KAGVTQTPRYLIKTRGQQVTLSCSPISGHRSVSWYQQTPGQGLQFLFEYFSETQRNKGNFPGRFSGRQFSNSRSEMNVSTLELGDSALYLCASSLAAGDQPQHFGDGTRLSIL.

The chain combines TRBV4-2 with TRBJ2-7; perhaps TRBD2 as D (6 bases). Trimming took off 4 bases at V and 3 bases at J, with 22 bases between the two ends. The germline V gene encodes CDR1 LGHNA and CDR2 YNFKEQ. This CDR3 region has 17 residues. The CDR3 nucleotides are TGTGCCAGCAGCCCCTTGGGGCCGGGGGAGGCCGACTACGAGCAGTACTTC. It specifies CASSPLGPGEADYEQYF.

Of note for this clone: A read error is possible here, since a much larger clone lies one base away. V usage is TRBV7-9 and J usage is TRBJ2-7, with unresolved D. Germline V gives CDR1 SEHNR, CDR2 FQNEAQ (reference sequence). V shed 3 bases and J shed 8 bases, with 14 bases lying between them. CDR3 length: 13 amino acids. DNA of the CDR3: TGTGCCAGCAGCTTTGGTAGCTCCCTCAAGCAGTACTTC. Translated: CASSFGSSLKQYF.

The chain combines TRBV28 with TRBJ2-1; 8 positions match TRBD2. CDR1 MDHEN and CDR2 SYDVKM come from the germline V gene. The CDR3 is 18 amino acids. The J segment lost 0 bases and the V segment lost 8 bases, leaving 15 bases of the junction unmatched. CDR3 protein: CASEERESPLSSYNEQFF. The CDR3 coding sequence is TGTGCCAGCGAGGAGCGGGAGTCCCCATTAAGCTCCTACAATGAGCAGTTCTTC.

The chain employs TRBV6-2 or TRBV6-3 and TRBJ1-1; D gene uncertain. The CDR3 is 16 amino acids. Germline V lookup: CDR1 MNHEY, CDR2 SVGEGT. The V end was cut by 2 bases, the J end by 2 bases, with 15 bases between. CDR3 sequence (DNA): TGTGCCAGCAGTTACGGCGGCAGCCTGTTTAACACTGAAGCTTTCTTT. Protein product: CASSYGGSLFNTEAFF.

Written as DNA, the CDR3 is TGTGCCAGCAGCCAAGATTCGACTATCTTAGGGGAGACCCAGTACTTC. Its translation: CASSQDSTILGETQYF. V is TRBV3-1 (or the pseudogene TRBV3-2) and J is TRBJ2-5, with TRBD2 as a possible D gene (5 bases). Per the germline V gene, CDR1 is LGHDT and CDR2 is YNNKEL (reference sequence). The CDR3 totals 16 residues. V dropped 0 bases and J dropped 5 bases, with 16 bases sitting between them.

This sequence joins TRBV5-1 and TRBJ1-5, with 7 positions matching TRBD1. Germline loops: CDR1 SGHRS, CDR2 YFSETQ. The CDR3 extends over 15 amino acids. Trimming at V came to 3 bases and at J to 3 bases, leaving 6 bases not matched to a gene. The CDR3 DNA sequence: TGCGCCAGCAGCTGGAGGGACAGCTACAATCAGCCCCAGCATTTT. Encoded protein: CASSWRDSYNQPQHF.

The chain has TRBV9 and TRBJ2-1, with 13 bases lining up with TRBD2. Trimming at V came to 0 bases and at J to 7 bases, leaving 4 bases not matched to a gene. This CDR3 is 16 amino acids long. The germline V gene has CDR1 SGDLS and CDR2 YYNGEE. CDR3 in DNA: TGTGCCAGCAGCGTAGGGACTAGCGGGAGTTGGAATGAGCAGTTCTTC. Its translation: CASSVGTSGSWNEQFF.

The chain combines TRBV5-8 with TRBJ2-2; tentatively, D is TRBD1 (6 bases). V was shortened by 0 bases and J by 4 bases, with 10 bases between the two germline ends. Per germline, CDR1 SGHTS and CDR2 YDEGEE. This CDR3 has 15 amino acids. CDR3 residues: CASSLGQVGTGELFF. CDR3 coding DNA: TGTGCCAGCAGCTTGGGACAGGTCGGCACCGGGGAGCTGTTTTTT.

Here the CDR3 reads CAISRGLAGEETQYF. CDR3 nucleotide sequence: TGTGCCATCAGCCGCGGGCTAGCGGGAGAGGAGACCCAGTACTTC. This chain joins TRBV10-3 and TRBJ2-5; the match to TRBD2 covers 10 bases. The CDR3 is 15 amino acids. Germline CDR1 and CDR2: ENHRY and SYGVKD. V was clipped by 6 bases and J by 5 bases; unmatched bases: 9.

The chain has TRBV2 and TRBJ1-5; no clear D gene. Germline-derived CDR1 and CDR2 are SNHLY and FYNNEI. The CDR3 spans 14 residues. Trimming pared 8 bases from V and 1 base from J, leaving 12 bases between. CDR3 nucleotide sequence: TGTGCCAGCCAGAAGGGCGGAAGCAATCAGCCCCAGCATTTT. This translates into CASQKGGSNQPQHF.

The chain recombines TRBV7-3 with TRBJ2-1, with 8 bases matching TRBD2. The J segment lost 4 bases and the V segment lost 1 base, leaving 3 bases of the junction unmatched. CDR3 length: 15 residues. CDR1 is SGHTA and CDR2 is FQGTGA in the germline V gene. The CDR3 DNA sequence: TGTGCCAGCAGCTTAATGGCGGGAGGATACAATGAGCAGTTCTTC. Translated: CASSLMAGGYNEQFF.

The V and J genes are TRBV4-2 and TRBJ2-2; 8 positions agree with TRBD2. The germline V gene has CDR1 LGHNA and CDR2 YNFKEQ. This CDR3 has 17 amino acids. V shed 4 bases and J 2 bases; nucleotides not matched to a gene: 9. The CDR3 is CASSLGGVAGNTGELFF. CDR3 in DNA: TGTGCCAGCAGCCTTGGGGGGGTAGCGGGAAACACCGGGGAGCTGTTTTTT.

The V call is TRBV20-1, the J call TRBJ2-7, with a possible D match to TRBD2 (6 bases). V lost 7 bases and J lost 6, with 13 bases in between. CDR1 is DFQATT and CDR2 is SNEGSKA in the germline V gene (reference sequence). The CDR3 is made up of 11 amino acids. The CDR3 DNA is TGCAGTGGCCAAGGAGGGAGCGAGCAGTACTTC. This translates into CSGQGGSEQYF.

CDR3 coding DNA: TGCAGCGTTGACTTTCCTAGGACAGGGGGCGTGGGAGGCTACACCTTC. Its translation is CSVDFPRTGGVGGYTF. The chain is built from TRBV29-1 and TRBJ1-2; the match to TRBD1 covers 11 bases. This CDR3 is 16 amino acids long. Germline CDR1 is SQVTM and CDR2 is ANQGSEA. The V segment lost 3 bases and the J segment 8 bases; nucleotides outside the gene matches: 14.

This clone appeared a few times. The chain carries TRBV15 and TRBJ2-7, with 10 bases identical to TRBD2. Germline V gene sequence: CDR1 LNHNV, CDR2 YYDKDF (reference sequence). V shed 6 bases, J shed 5 bases, and the junction held 10 bases outside the gene matches. The CDR3 loop spans 15 amino acids. The CDR3 nucleotides are TGTGCCACCAGACCGAAGCGGGAGGGCCTCCACGAGCAGTACTTC. This codes for CATRPKREGLHEQYF.

The CDR3, as DNA: TGTGCCAGCAGTTCCTGGGACAGCGGAGCCTACGAGCAGTACTTC. Translated, it gives CASSSWDSGAYEQYF. J is TRBJ2-7 and V is TRBV6-5; 7 bases match TRBD1. Per germline, CDR1 MNHEY and CDR2 SVGAGI. Unmatched junction bases numbered 8, after V lost 4 bases and J lost 2 bases. CDR3 length: 15 residues.

This CDR3 reads CASSETPTGGYGYTF. DNA for the CDR3: TGTGCCAGCAGTGAAACTCCGACAGGGGGCTATGGCTACACCTTC. V and J are TRBV2 and TRBJ1-2; TRBD1 matches at 9 bases. The CDR3 consists of 15 residues. V shed 2 bases and J 4 bases; nucleotides not matched to a gene: 5. CDR1 is SNHLY, CDR2 FYNNEI, per germline.

The V call is TRBV9, the J call TRBJ2-1; D assignment may be TRBD1 or TRBD2 (5 bases each). This CDR3 is built from 16 residues. In germline, CDR1 is SGDLS, CDR2 YYNGEE. The V and J ends lost 0 bases and 1 base respectively, with 11 bases between them. The CDR3 DNA sequence: TGTGCCAGCAGCGTAGGTTACGGGACGTCCTACAATGAGCAGTTCTTC. It codes for CASSVGYGTSYNEQFF.

The V gene is TRBV28, the J gene TRBJ1-2, with D possibly being TRBD1 (5 bases). The CDR3 runs 13 residues. Trimming cost V 5 bases and J 5 bases, with 12 bases left between them. Germline lookup yields CDR1 MDHEN and CDR2 SYDVKM. CDR3 protein: CASSGAAGYGYTF. DNA of the CDR3: TGTGCCAGCAGTGGGGCTGCGGGATATGGCTACACCTTC.